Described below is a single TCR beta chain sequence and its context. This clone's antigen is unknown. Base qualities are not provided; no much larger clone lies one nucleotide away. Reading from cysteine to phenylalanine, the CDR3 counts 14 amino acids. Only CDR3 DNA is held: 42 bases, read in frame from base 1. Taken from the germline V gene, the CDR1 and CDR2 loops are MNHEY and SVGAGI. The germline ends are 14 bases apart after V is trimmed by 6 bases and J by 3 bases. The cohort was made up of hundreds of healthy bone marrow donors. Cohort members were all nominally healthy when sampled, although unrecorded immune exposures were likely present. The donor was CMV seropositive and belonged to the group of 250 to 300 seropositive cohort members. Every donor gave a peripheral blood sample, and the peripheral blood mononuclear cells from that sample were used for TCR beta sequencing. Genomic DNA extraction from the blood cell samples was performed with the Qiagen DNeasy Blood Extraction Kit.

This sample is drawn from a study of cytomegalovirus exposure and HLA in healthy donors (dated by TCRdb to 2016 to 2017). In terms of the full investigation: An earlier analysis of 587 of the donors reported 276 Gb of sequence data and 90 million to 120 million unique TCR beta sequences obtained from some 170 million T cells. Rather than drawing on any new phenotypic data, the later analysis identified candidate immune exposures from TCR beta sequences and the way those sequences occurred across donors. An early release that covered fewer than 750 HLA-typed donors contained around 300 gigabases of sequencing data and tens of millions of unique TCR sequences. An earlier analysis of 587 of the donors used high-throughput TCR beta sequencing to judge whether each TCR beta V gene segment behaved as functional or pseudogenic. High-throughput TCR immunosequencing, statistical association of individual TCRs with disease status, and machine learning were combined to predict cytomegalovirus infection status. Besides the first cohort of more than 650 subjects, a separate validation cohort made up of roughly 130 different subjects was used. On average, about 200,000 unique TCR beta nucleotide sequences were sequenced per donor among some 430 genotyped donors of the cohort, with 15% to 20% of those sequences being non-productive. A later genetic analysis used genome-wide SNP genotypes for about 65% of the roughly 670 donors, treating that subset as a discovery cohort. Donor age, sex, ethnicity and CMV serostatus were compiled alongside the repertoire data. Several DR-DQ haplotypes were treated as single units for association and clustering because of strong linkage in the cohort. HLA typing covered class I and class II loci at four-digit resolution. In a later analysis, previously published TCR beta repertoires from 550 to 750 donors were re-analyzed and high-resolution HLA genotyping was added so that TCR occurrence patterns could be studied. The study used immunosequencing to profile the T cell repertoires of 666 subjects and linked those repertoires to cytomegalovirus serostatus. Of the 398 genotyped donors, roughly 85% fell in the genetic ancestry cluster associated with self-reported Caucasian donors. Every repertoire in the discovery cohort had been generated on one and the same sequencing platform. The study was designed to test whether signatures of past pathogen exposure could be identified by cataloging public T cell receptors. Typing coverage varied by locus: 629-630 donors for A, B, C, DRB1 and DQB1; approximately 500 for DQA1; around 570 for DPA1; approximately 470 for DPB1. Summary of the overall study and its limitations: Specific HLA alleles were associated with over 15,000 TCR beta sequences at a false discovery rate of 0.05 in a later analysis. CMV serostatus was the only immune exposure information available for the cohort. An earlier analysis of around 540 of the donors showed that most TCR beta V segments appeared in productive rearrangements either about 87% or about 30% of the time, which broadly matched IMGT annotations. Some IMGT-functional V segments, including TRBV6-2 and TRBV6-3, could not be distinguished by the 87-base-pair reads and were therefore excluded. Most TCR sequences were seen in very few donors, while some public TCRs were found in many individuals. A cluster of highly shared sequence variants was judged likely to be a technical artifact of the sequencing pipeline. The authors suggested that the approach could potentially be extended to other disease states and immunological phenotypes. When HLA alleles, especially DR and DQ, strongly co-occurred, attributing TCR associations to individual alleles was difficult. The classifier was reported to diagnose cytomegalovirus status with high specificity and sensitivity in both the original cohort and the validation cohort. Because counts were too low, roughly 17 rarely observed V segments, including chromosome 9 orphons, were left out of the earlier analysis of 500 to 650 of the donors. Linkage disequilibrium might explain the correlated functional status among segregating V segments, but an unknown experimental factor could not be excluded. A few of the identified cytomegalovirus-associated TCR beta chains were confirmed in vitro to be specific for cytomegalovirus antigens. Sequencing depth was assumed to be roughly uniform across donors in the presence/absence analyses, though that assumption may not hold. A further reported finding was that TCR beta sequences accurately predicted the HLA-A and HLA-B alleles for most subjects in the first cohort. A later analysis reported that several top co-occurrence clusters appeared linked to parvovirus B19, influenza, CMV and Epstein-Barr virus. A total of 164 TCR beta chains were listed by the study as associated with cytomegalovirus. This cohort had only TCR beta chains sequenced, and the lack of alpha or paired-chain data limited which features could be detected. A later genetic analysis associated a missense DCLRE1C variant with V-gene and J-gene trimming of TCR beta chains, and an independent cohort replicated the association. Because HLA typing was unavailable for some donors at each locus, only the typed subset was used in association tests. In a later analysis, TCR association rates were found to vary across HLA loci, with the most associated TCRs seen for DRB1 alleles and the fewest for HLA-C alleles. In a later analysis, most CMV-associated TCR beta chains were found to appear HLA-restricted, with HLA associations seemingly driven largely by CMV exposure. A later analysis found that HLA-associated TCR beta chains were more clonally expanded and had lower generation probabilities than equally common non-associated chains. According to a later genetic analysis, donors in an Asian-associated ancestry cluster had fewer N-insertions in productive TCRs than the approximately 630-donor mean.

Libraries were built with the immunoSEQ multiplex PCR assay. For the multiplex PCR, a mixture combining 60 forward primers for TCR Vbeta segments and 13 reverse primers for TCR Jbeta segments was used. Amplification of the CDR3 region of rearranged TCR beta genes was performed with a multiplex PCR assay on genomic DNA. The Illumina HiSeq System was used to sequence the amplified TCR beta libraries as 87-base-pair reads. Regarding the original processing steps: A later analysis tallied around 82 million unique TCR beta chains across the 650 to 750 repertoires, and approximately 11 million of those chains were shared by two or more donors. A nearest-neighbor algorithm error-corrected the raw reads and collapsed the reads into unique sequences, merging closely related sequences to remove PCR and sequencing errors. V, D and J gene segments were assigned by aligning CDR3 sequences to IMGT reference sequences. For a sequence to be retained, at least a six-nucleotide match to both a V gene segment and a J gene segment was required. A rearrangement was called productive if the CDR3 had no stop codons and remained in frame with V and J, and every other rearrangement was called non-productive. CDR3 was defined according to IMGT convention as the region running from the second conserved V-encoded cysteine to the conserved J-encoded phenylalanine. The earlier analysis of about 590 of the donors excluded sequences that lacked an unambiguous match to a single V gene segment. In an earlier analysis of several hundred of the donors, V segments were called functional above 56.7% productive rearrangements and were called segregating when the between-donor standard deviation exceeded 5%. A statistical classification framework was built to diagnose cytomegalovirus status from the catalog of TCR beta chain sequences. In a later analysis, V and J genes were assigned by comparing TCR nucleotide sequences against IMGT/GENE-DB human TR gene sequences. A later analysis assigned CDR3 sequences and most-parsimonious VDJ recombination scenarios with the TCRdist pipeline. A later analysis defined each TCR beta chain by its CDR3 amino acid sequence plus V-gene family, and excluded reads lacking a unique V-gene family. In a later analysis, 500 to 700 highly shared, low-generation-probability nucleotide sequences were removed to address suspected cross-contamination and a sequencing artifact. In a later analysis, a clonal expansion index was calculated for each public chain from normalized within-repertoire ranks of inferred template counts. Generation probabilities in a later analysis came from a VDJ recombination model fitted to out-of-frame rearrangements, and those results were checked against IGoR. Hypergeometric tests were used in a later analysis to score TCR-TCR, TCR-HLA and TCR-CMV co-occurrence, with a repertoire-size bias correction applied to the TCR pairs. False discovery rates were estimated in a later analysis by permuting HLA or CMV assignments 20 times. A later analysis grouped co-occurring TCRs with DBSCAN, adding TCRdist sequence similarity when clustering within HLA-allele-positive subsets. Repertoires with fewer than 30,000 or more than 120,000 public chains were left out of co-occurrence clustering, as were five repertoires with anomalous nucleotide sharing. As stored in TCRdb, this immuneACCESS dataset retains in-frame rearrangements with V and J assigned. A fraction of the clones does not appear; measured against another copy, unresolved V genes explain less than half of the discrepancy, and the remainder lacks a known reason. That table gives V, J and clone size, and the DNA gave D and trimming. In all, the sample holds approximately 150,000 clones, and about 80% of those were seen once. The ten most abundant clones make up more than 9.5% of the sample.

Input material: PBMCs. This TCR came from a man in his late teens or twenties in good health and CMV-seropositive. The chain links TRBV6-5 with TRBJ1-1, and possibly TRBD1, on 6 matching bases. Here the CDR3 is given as CASSYGTTHTEAFF. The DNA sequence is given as TGTGCCAGCAGCTATGGGACAACCCACACTGAAGCTTTCTTT.